A single sample gave rise to the 31 T cell receptor beta chains below, sequenced in a study of beta chain features in type 1 diabetes (dated by TCRdb to 2016 to 2019). The library was built by means of the immunoSEQ multiplex PCR assay. The entire amount of isolated RNA was reverse transcribed using the High Capacity cDNA Reverse Transcription Kit, so the sequenced TCRB transcripts were expressed ones. TCRdb took over this immuneACCESS table, retaining in-frame rearrangements with V and J assigned. Such tables are incomplete; in checked studies, under half of the missing clones stem from an unresolved V gene, and the remainder is unexplained. The sample table contains under 800,000 clones; only one count was recorded for 15% of them. The top ten clonotypes cover more than 0.08% of the sample. The specimen was naive CD4+ T cells from blood. The cell subset or site label on this specimen signifies: true naive CD4+ T cells. Source of these receptors: a young man in good health.

This clone turned up a few times. The chain is built from TRBV11-2 and TRBJ2-5; 7 bases match TRBD2. This CDR3 comprises 16 residues. Trimming removed 2 bases from V and 5 bases from J; junction bases left unmatched: 11. Germline V gene sequence: CDR1 SGHAT, CDR2 FQNNGV. CDR3 loop: CASSLLGAGEGETQYF. Written as DNA, the CDR3 is TGTGCCAGCAGCTTACTCGGGGCGGGAGAAGGGGAGACCCAGTACTTC.

This clone was picked up a small number of times. The rearrangement links TRBV11-2 to TRBJ2-5; D is possibly TRBD2 (5 bases). Germline V gives CDR1 SGHAT, CDR2 FQNNGV. V dropped 5 bases and J dropped 10 bases, with 20 bases sitting between them. The CDR3 has 14 amino acids. DNA for the CDR3: TGTGCCAGCAGCCCGTTTCGGGTAGCCGGGGACCAGTACTTC. Translated: CASSPFRVAGDQYF.

This sequence joins TRBV10-3 and TRBJ2-3; TRBD2 matches 11 bases. Unmatched junction bases numbered 4, after V lost 6 bases and J lost 5 bases. The germline gives CDR1 ENHRY, CDR2 SYGVKD. The CDR3 spans 14 residues. As DNA, the CDR3 is TGTGCCATCAGCTTGACTAGCGGGAAAGATACGCAGTATTTT. This translates into CAISLTSGKDTQYF.

This clone was observed a few times. Here the CDR3 reads CASRTRLAGWETQYF. As DNA, the CDR3 is TGTGCCAGCAGAACTCGGCTAGCGGGTTGGGAGACCCAGTACTTC. The V and J genes are TRBV7-2 and TRBJ2-5; 8 bases fit TRBD2. The CDR3 is 15 amino acids. The J segment lost 5 bases and the V segment lost 6 bases, leaving 11 bases of the junction unmatched. Per the germline V gene, CDR1 is SGHTA and CDR2 is FQGNSA.

The V and J genes are TRBV30 and TRBJ1-2, with D maybe TRBD1 (5 bases). This CDR3 is 16 amino acids long. CDR1 GTSNPN and CDR2 SVGIG come from the germline V gene (reference sequence). V lost 4 bases, J lost 0 bases, and 18 bases lay in between. In DNA form, the CDR3 reads TGTGCCTGGATCAGAGCAGGGCAATTGGCTAACTATGGCTACACCTTC. It codes for CAWIRAGQLANYGYTF. The entire variable domain, with the rest obtained from reference TRBV30 and TRBJ1-2, is as follows: SQTIHQWPATLVQPVGSPLSLECTVEGTSNPNLYWYRQAAGRGLQLLFYSVGIGQISSEVPQNLSASRPQDRQFILSSKKLLLSDSGFYLCAWIRAGQLANYGYTFGSGTRLTVV.

The rearrangement links TRBV28 to TRBJ2-3; TRBD2 matches 11 bases. The CDR3 spans 16 residues. CDR1 and CDR2 (germline): MDHEN, SYDVKM. Germline trimming cut 3 bases from V and 1 base from J; bases unmatched to any gene: 3. CDR3 in amino acids: CASSFSGRVRTDTQYF. The CDR3 DNA is TGTGCCAGCAGTTTTAGCGGGAGGGTTCGCACAGATACGCAGTATTTT.

CDR3 sequence (DNA): TGTGCCAGCCCTCGCTCTAGGGGGCTCTTGGAGACCCAGTACTTC. Translated: CASPRSRGLLETQYF. The chain is built from TRBV5-4 and TRBJ2-5; 7 positions agree with TRBD1. The CDR3 extends over 15 amino acids. Germline-derived CDR1 and CDR2 are SGHNT and YYREEE (reference sequence). V lost 7 bases, J lost 5 bases, and 14 bases stayed unmatched.

V is TRBV7-2 and J is TRBJ2-5, with 7 nucleotides matching TRBD2. The V and J ends lost 11 bases and 4 bases, in that order; junction bases with no gene match: 7. The CDR3 extends over 12 amino acids. CDR1 is SGHTA, CDR2 FQGNSA, per germline. The CDR3, as DNA: TGTGCCTCCGGGAGGAGGTCAGAGACCCAGTACTTC. Translating gives CASGRRSETQYF.

Only a few counts were recorded for this clone. This chain links TRBV14 with TRBJ1-3; D perhaps matches TRBD1 (5 bases). V lost 7 bases and J lost 0, with 13 bases in between. Per germline, CDR1 SGHDN and CDR2 FVKESK. This CDR3 has 15 residues. As DNA, the CDR3 is TGTGCCAGCACCTGGGGGAGCCTCTCTGGAAACACCATATATTTT. Translation gives CASTWGSLSGNTIYF.

This clone was detected a few times. This chain uses TRBV28 with TRBJ1-1, with 7 bases aligning to TRBD1. This CDR3 has 13 residues. V gave up 7 bases and J gave up 0 bases; unmatched junction bases: 2. Germline CDR1 and CDR2: MDHEN and SYDVKM. The CDR3 reads CASKDRLNTEAFF. In nucleotides, the CDR3 is TGTGCCAGCAAGGACAGGTTGAACACTGAAGCTTTCTTT.

A few counts support this clone. The chain couples TRBV5-6 to TRBJ2-1, with 8 bases matching TRBD1. CDR1 and CDR2 (germline): SGHDT, YYEEEE. The CDR3 contains 13 residues. V trimming: 0 bases; J trimming: 15 bases; junction bases outside the gene matches: 8. The chain's CDR3 is CASSLDDRGLWFF. Here the CDR3 DNA reads TGTGCCAGCAGCTTGGACGACAGGGGATTATGGTTCTTC.

This clone was found a few times. The rearrangement uses TRBV7-9 and TRBJ1-2; D unclear. The CDR3 has 12 amino acids. Trimming pared 5 bases from V and 7 bases from J, leaving 11 bases between. Germline V gives CDR1 SEHNR, CDR2 FQNEAQ (reference sequence). The CDR3 protein is CASSPGVAGYTF. Here the CDR3 DNA reads TGTGCCAGCAGCCCCGGGGTGGCTGGCTACACCTTC.

The chain links TRBV7-2 to TRBJ2-2, with 7 bases aligning to TRBD2. CDR1 is SGHTA and CDR2 is FQGNSA in the germline V gene. With V trimmed by 2 bases and J by 4 bases, 7 bases remained unmatched. The CDR3 contains 16 residues. The CDR3 sequence: CASSLNGRWITGELFF. The CDR3 DNA reads as TGTGCCAGCAGCTTAAACGGGAGGTGGATCACCGGGGAGCTGTTTTTT.

This clone was observed a handful of times. V usage is TRBV7-2 and J usage is TRBJ2-7, with D tentatively TRBD1 (5 bases). CDR3 length: 15 amino acids. Germline CDR1 and CDR2: SGHTA and FQGNSA. V lost 1 base, J lost 2 bases, and 12 bases lay in between. CDR3 DNA: TGTGCCAGCAGCTTAGAAAGGGGAACAACCTACGAGCAGTACTTC. Its translation is CASSLERGTTYEQYF. Complete variable domain (other parts from reference TRBV7-2 and TRBJ2-7): GAGVSQSPSNKVTEKGKDVELRCDPISGHTALYWYRQSLGQGLEFLIYFQGNSAPDKSGLPSDRFSAERTGGSVSTLTIQRTQQEDSAVYLCASSLERGTTYEQYFGPGTRLTVT.

This clone was detected only a few times. The CDR3 nucleotides read TGTGCCAGCAGGGACAGGGGGATCGGGGCCAACGTCCTGACTTTC. It yields the protein CASRDRGIGANVLTF. The chain employs TRBV4-2 and TRBJ2-6, with 10 bases that match TRBD1. Germline CDR1 reads LGHNA; CDR2 reads YNFKEQ. The V gene end was trimmed by 6 bases and the J gene end by 4 bases; junction bases not matched to a gene: 3. The CDR3 runs to 15 residues.

This clone was detected only a few times. This chain connects TRBV19 to TRBJ1-5; D not resolved. The CDR3 spans 11 residues. V lost 5 bases and J lost 9, with 8 bases in between. CDR1 is LNHDA, CDR2 SQIVND, per germline (reference sequence). CDR3 nucleotide sequence: TGTGCCAGTAGTTTATCAGGGCCCCAGCATTTT. Amino acids: CASSLSGPQHF.

This clone came up a few times. The chain has TRBV27 and TRBJ2-7; 12 bases fit TRBD2. Per the germline V gene, CDR1 is MNHEY and CDR2 is SMNVEV (reference sequence). This CDR3 spans 15 amino acids. Unmatched junction bases numbered 7, after V lost 6 bases and J lost 4 bases. CDR3 amino acids: CASSLTSGRFYEQYF. In DNA, the CDR3 is TGTGCCAGCAGCCTTACTAGCGGGAGGTTTTACGAGCAGTACTTC.

This chain joins TRBV7-9 and TRBJ1-6; D may be TRBD1 (5 bases). Germline loops: CDR1 SEHNR, CDR2 FQNEAQ (reference sequence). The CDR3 consists of 16 residues. Trimming took 4 bases from V and 7 from J, leaving 17 bases between them. Here the CDR3 DNA reads TGTGCCAGCAGCTCCCCGAAGGGGAATCAGAATTCACCCCTCCACTTT. Amino acids: CASSSPKGNQNSPLHF.

The J gene is TRBJ2-7, the V gene TRBV7-2; the D gene could be TRBD1 or TRBD2 (6 bases each). This CDR3 is 14 amino acids long. In germline, CDR1 is SGHTA, CDR2 FQGNSA. Deletions cut 4 bases from V and 1 base from J, with 11 bases between. The CDR3 is CASSYEGGSYEQYF. The CDR3 DNA sequence: TGTGCCAGCAGCTACGAGGGGGGATCCTACGAGCAGTACTTC.

In its sample, this clone was seen a few times. The chain links TRBV5-6 to TRBJ1-1, with D uncertain. The V end lost 4 bases, the J end lost 7 bases, and 8 bases lay between the germline ends. The CDR3 covers 11 residues. Germline V gene data show CDR1 as SGHDT and CDR2 as YYEEEE. The CDR3 nucleotides are TGTGCCAGCAGCCTACACCATGAAGCTTTCTTT. Protein product: CASSLHHEAFF. Together with reference TRBV5-6 and TRBJ1-1, the CDR3 gives the full variable domain: DAGVTQSPTHLIKTRGQQVTLRCSPKSGHDTVSWYQQALGQGPQFIFQYYEEEERQRGNFPDRFSGHQFPNYSSELNVNALLLGDSALYLCASSLHHEAFFGQGTRLTVV.

The chain is built from TRBV19 and TRBJ2-4, with a weak D call TRBD2 (6 bases). The germline gives CDR1 LNHDA, CDR2 SQIVND (reference sequence). This CDR3 contains 16 residues. Trimming removed 11 bases at V and 0 bases at J, with 20 bases between. The CDR3 DNA sequence: TGTGCCGCGAGTAGCCCGCGCGGGGTAGCCAAAAACATTCAGTACTTC. Encoded protein: CAASSPRGVAKNIQYF.

The chain joins TRBV2 to TRBJ1-2; TRBD1 aligns across 9 bases. The CDR3 covers 14 residues. V shed 4 bases and J 8 bases; nucleotides not matched to a gene: 8. Germline-derived CDR1 and CDR2 are SNHLY and FYNNEI. The CDR3 protein is CASSVRQDRGGYTF. In nucleotides, the CDR3 is TGTGCCAGCAGTGTCCGTCAGGACAGGGGCGGCTACACCTTC.

This clone was found a few times. The chain employs TRBV7-2 and TRBJ2-1; 9 nucleotides match TRBD2. The CDR3 covers 14 residues. V trimming: 4 bases; J trimming: 7 bases; junction bases outside the gene matches: 5. Germline CDR1 SGHTA, CDR2 FQGNSA. CDR3 coding DNA: TGTGCCAGCAGCTCGGCGGGGGGGCCGAATGAGCAGTTCTTC. The encoded protein is CASSSAGGPNEQFF. The variable domain in full, completed from reference TRBV7-2 and TRBJ2-1, reads GAGVSQSPSNKVTEKGKDVELRCDPISGHTALYWYRQSLGQGLEFLIYFQGNSAPDKSGLPSDRFSAERTGGSVSTLTIQRTQQEDSAVYLCASSSAGGPNEQFFGPGTRLTVL.

The chain employs TRBV25-1 and TRBJ2-1; 10 bases align to TRBD2. From germline, CDR1 is MGHDK and CDR2 SYGVNS. This CDR3 has 18 residues. V lost 6 bases and J lost 6; bases outside the gene matches: 17. The CDR3 spells CASRGRKGETSGFNEQFF. The CDR3 region has the DNA TGTGCCAGCAGAGGGCGGAAAGGGGAGACTAGCGGGTTCAATGAGCAGTTCTTC.

There are many counts of this clone. The J gene is TRBJ1-6, the V gene TRBV7-9; 10 positions match TRBD1. There are 15 residues in the CDR3. V was pared by 5 bases and J by 12 bases, with 10 bases of the junction left unmatched. Germline V gene sequence: CDR1 SEHNR, CDR2 FQNEAQ (reference sequence). The CDR3 sequence is CASSPGGTGAGPLHF. Here the CDR3 DNA reads TGTGCCAGCAGCCCAGGGGGGACAGGGGCCGGACCCCTCCACTTT.

This clone was detected a few times. J is TRBJ1-3 and V is TRBV23-1; TRBD1 might be the D (5 bases). TRBV23-1 is reported as an ORF; its role is uncertain. V was clipped by 0 bases and J by 0 bases, with 12 bases between them. CDR3 length: 17 amino acids. The CDR3 here is CASSQSLRGASGNTIYF. The DNA for the CDR3 is TGCGCCAGCAGTCAATCCCTCCGGGGCGCCTCTGGAAACACCATATATTTT.

This clone was recorded a few times. The chain recombines TRBV30 with TRBJ2-3; no definite D call. Trimming took 2 bases from V and 3 from J, leaving 12 bases between them. Germline CDR1 and CDR2: GTSNPN and SVGIG (reference sequence). The CDR3 is 14 amino acids. This CDR3 is CAWSTRLGTDTQYF. The CDR3, as DNA: TGTGCCTGGAGTACCAGACTCGGTACAGATACGCAGTATTTT.

The CDR3 loop is CASSYRSPAEAFF. In nucleotides, the CDR3 is TGTGCCAGCAGTTACCGGAGCCCCGCGGAAGCTTTCTTT. The rearrangement uses TRBV6-5 and TRBJ1-1; no clear D gene. Germline CDR1 and CDR2: MNHEY and SVGAGI. The CDR3 consists of 13 residues. V dropped 2 bases and J dropped 8 bases, with 12 bases sitting between them.

This clone was detected a few times. This chain links TRBV10-3 with TRBJ2-5; D ambiguous. The CDR3 spans 14 residues. Per the germline V gene, CDR1 is ENHRY and CDR2 is SYGVKD. Trimming stripped 6 bases from V and 6 bases from J, with 17 bases between. CDR3 coding DNA: TGTGCCATCAGGTCGAAGAGTACGGCGAAGACCCAGTACTTC. Translating gives CAIRSKSTAKTQYF.

The genes are TRBV7-3 and TRBJ2-7; D is undetermined. Germline V gene data show CDR1 as SGHTA and CDR2 as FQGTGA. V dropped 2 bases and J dropped 3 bases, with 8 bases sitting between them. The CDR3 runs to 13 residues. The CDR3: CASSLGWFYEQYF. DNA for the CDR3: TGTGCCAGCAGCTTAGGATGGTTCTACGAGCAGTACTTC. The variable domain in full, completed from reference TRBV7-3 and TRBJ2-7, reads GAGVSQTPSNKVTEKGKYVELRCDPISGHTALYWYRQSLGQGPEFLIYFQGTGAADDSGLPNDRFFAVRPEGSVSTLKIQRTERGDSAVYLCASSLGWFYEQYFGPGTRLTVT.

The chain carries TRBV9 and TRBJ1-5, with 9 positions matching TRBD1. CDR3 size: 15 residues. Germline loops: CDR1 SGDLS, CDR2 YYNGEE. With V trimmed by 4 bases and J by 6 bases, 8 bases remained unmatched. The CDR3 sequence: CASSPGQGWGQPQHF. The CDR3, as DNA: TGTGCCAGCAGCCCGGGACAGGGTTGGGGTCAGCCCCAGCATTTT. Based on the CDR3 plus reference TRBV9 and TRBJ1-5, the full variable domain is DSGVTQTPKHLITATGQRVTLRCSPRSGDLSVYWYQQSLDQGLQFLIQYYNGEERAKGNILERFSAQQFPDLHSELNLSSLELGDSALYFCASSPGQGWGQPQHFGDGTRLSIL.